One sample yielded the 23 T cell receptor beta chains listed below, sequenced in a study of cytomegalovirus exposure and HLA in healthy donors. Vbeta (60) and Jbeta (13) primers were used in the PCR. Profiling relied on immunoSEQ multiplex PCR, and the TCRdb table lists in-frame clones only, not all of them. Of 150,000 to 200,000 clones listed, over 60% are singletons. The source material was PBMCs. These receptors originate from a woman aged 40 to 50 in good health and CMV-seronegative.

The chain combines TRBV14 with TRBJ1-1; D is unclear. Trimming left V 2 bases short and J 1 base short, with 5 bases between. The CDR3 consists of 13 residues. CDR1 and CDR2 from the germline V gene are SGHDN and FVKESK. CDR3 sequence reads: CASSQQQNTEAFF. The CDR3 DNA sequence: TGTGCCAGCAGCCAACAACAGAACACTGAAGCTTTCTTT.

The rearrangement uses TRBV2 and TRBJ2-1; 11 bases fit TRBD2. Germline CDR1 SNHLY, CDR2 FYNNEI. The length of the CDR3 is 16 residues. V gave up 7 bases and J gave up 8 bases; unmatched junction bases: 13. CDR3 sequence (DNA): TGTGCCAGCAAGCGGGCGGGACTAGCGGAACGACATGAGCAGTTCTTC. Protein: CASKRAGLAERHEQFF.

As DNA, the CDR3 is TGTGCCAGCAGCCAAGATGGTAGCAGGGCGACTGAAGCTTTCTTT. Translated: CASSQDGSRATEAFF. This chain connects TRBV4-2 to TRBJ1-1, with D possibly TRBD1 on 5 matching bases. This CDR3 region has 15 residues. V shed 0 bases and J shed 5 bases, with 13 bases lying between them. Per germline, CDR1 LGHNA and CDR2 YNFKEQ.

In this sample, this clone turned up a few times. The chain uses TRBV6-5 and TRBJ2-7; 7 nucleotides match TRBD2. Trimming removed 7 bases from V and 4 bases from J; junction bases left unmatched: 7. The CDR3 totals 13 residues. Germline CDR1 MNHEY, CDR2 SVGAGI. As DNA, the CDR3 is TGTGCCAGCACCTCCGGGGGGAGATACGAGCAGTACTTC. The encoded protein is CASTSGGRYEQYF.

The rearrangement uses TRBV4-1 and TRBJ1-2, with 9 bases that match TRBD1. The V segment lost 1 base and the J segment 7 bases; nucleotides outside the gene matches: 13. Germline CDR1 is MGHRA and CDR2 is YSYEKL. The CDR3 has 17 residues. CDR3 DNA: TGCGCCAGCAGCCAAGGGGGCTTGACAGGGGGGTCGAGTGGCTACACCTTC. This gives the protein CASSQGGLTGGSSGYTF.

This clone was recorded once. The genes are TRBV7-9 and TRBJ2-1, with 7 bases fitting TRBD2. In germline, CDR1 is SEHNR, CDR2 FQNEAQ (reference sequence). Trimming cost V 1 base and J 5 bases; bases outside gene matches: 11. The CDR3 spans 17 residues. The CDR3 protein is CASSLDPGGSSHNEQFF. For the CDR3, the DNA is TGTGCCAGCAGCTTAGACCCCGGGGGGAGTTCGCACAATGAGCAGTTCTTC.

The chain recombines TRBV30 with TRBJ2-7, with 8 bases matching TRBD2. The CDR3 covers 14 residues. Trimming cost V 5 bases and J 3 bases; bases outside gene matches: 9. CDR1 is GTSNPN, CDR2 SVGIG, per germline (reference sequence). CDR3 sequence (DNA): TGTGCCTGGGGAAAAGGGGCGGGAGGCTACGAGCAGTACTTC. Encoded protein: CAWGKGAGGYEQYF.

V gene TRBV6-1 combines with J gene TRBJ2-1; 11 bases are a match to TRBD2. The germline gives CDR1 MNHNS, CDR2 SASEGT. Trimming removed 3 bases from V and 6 bases from J; junction bases left unmatched: 1. The CDR3 is made up of 14 amino acids. In DNA, the CDR3 is TGTGCCAGCAGTGATAGCGGGAGGGCCAATGAGCAGTTCTTC. Its protein product is CASSDSGRANEQFF.

CDR3 amino acids: CASSFEASGSVQYF. In DNA form, the CDR3 reads TGTGCCAGCAGCTTTGAAGCTAGCGGGAGTGTGCAGTACTTC. The rearrangement uses TRBV5-4 and TRBJ2-7; 10 positions agree with TRBD2. This CDR3 contains 14 residues. The J segment lost 9 bases and the V segment lost 2 bases, leaving 8 bases of the junction unmatched. The germline V gene has CDR1 SGHNT and CDR2 YYREEE (reference sequence).

This clone was seen a handful of times. The chain links TRBV15 to TRBJ2-3; D remains ambiguous. CDR3 length: 16 residues. Germline CDR1 is LNHNV and CDR2 is YYDKDF (reference sequence). V gave up 1 base and J gave up 2 bases, with 13 bases separating them. CDR3 DNA sequence: TGTGCCACCAGCAGAGTAAGAGAGTGGGCCACAGATACGCAGTATTTT. Residues: CATSRVREWATDTQYF.

J is TRBJ2-3 and V is TRBV5-4; no definite D call. The ends were cut back, 0 bases at V and 4 bases at J, with 9 bases in the middle. The CDR3 consists of 14 residues. Germline V gene sequence: CDR1 SGHNT, CDR2 YYREEE (reference sequence). CDR3 nucleotides: TGTGCCAGCAGCTTGGACTATTATTCAGATACGCAGTATTTT. Translated, it gives CASSLDYYSDTQYF.

V and J are TRBV19 and TRBJ1-1; no clear D. Per the germline V gene, CDR1 is LNHDA and CDR2 is SQIVND (reference sequence). The CDR3 consists of 18 residues. Trimming pared 2 bases from V and 4 bases from J, leaving 23 bases between. The CDR3 DNA follows: TGTGCCAGTAGTATACAATTGGGAGGTCTATTATTAGGCACTGAAGCTTTCTTT. Translating gives CASSIQLGGLLLGTEAFF. Combining the CDR3 with reference TRBV19 and TRBJ1-1 gives the whole variable domain DGGITQSPKYLFRKEGQNVTLSCEQNLNHDAMYWYRQDPGQGLRLIYYSQIVNDFQKGDIAEGYSVSREKKESFPLTVTSAQKNPTAFYLCASSIQLGGLLLGTEAFFGQGTRLTVV.

CDR3 in DNA: TGTGCCAGCAGCCCCCCGAGGAGCGAAGCTTTCTTT. Encoded protein: CASSPPRSEAFF. The chain carries TRBV9 and TRBJ1-1, with D unclear. The CDR3 consists of 12 residues. V was trimmed by 4 bases and J by 8 bases, leaving 12 bases between them. Germline CDR1 and CDR2: SGDLS and YYNGEE.

The chain couples TRBV5-1 to TRBJ2-7, with D possibly TRBD2 on 5 matching bases. The V end was cut by 1 base, the J end by 6 bases, with 11 bases between. The CDR3 runs to 13 residues. CDR1 is SGHRS and CDR2 is YFSETQ in the germline V gene. In nucleotides, the CDR3 is TGCGCCAGCAGCTTGTCTGCGGGCGGCGAGCAGTACTTC. This translates into CASSLSAGGEQYF.

The chain is built from TRBV29-1 and TRBJ2-1, with TRBD2 matching 13 bases. This CDR3 is built from 13 residues. Germline lookup yields CDR1 SQVTM and CDR2 ANQGSEA. V lost 7 bases, J lost 4 bases, and 1 base stayed unmatched. The CDR3 protein is CSGLAGGYNEQFF. CDR3 in DNA: TGCAGCGGACTAGCGGGGGGTTACAATGAGCAGTTCTTC.

This chain links TRBV2 with TRBJ1-1, with TRBD1 as a possible D gene (5 bases). Germline values: CDR1 SNHLY, CDR2 FYNNEI. CDR3 length: 17 residues. V was pared by 2 bases and J by 4 bases, with 20 bases between. As DNA, the CDR3 is TGTGCCAGCAGTGAATCCCTCCGGAGGGGTGAGGGCACTGAAGCTTTCTTT. Protein: CASSESLRRGEGTEAFF.

In this sample, this clone turned up once. The chain has TRBV11-1 and TRBJ2-7; 8 positions match TRBD1. The CDR3 runs to 15 residues. After removal of 3 bases from V and 2 bases from J, the junction contained 6 bases not matched to a gene. CDR1 and CDR2 (germline): SGHAT, FQDESV (reference sequence). Here the CDR3 reads CASSFTGTGAYEQYV. CDR3 DNA sequence: TGTGCCAGCAGCTTTACCGGGACAGGAGCCTACGAGCAGTACGTC.

CDR3 bases: TGTGCCTGGAGACAGGGGGCCTACGAGCAGTACTTC. It codes for CAWRQGAYEQYF. This chain connects TRBV30 to TRBJ2-7; 8 bases match TRBD1. Trimming at V came to 3 bases and at J to 2 bases, leaving 0 bases not matched to a gene. CDR3 length: 12 amino acids. Germline CDR1 and CDR2: GTSNPN and SVGIG (reference sequence).

Only one count was recorded for this clone. The chain links TRBV6-4 to TRBJ2-2, with 7 bases matching TRBD1. After removal of 8 bases from V and 2 bases from J, the junction contained 20 bases not matched to a gene. This CDR3 contains 19 residues. CDR1 MRHNA and CDR2 SNTAGT come from the germline V gene. The CDR3 DNA is TGTGCCAGCCCCGGTGGGGACAGTGGTGAACTAATAAACACCGGGGAGCTGTTTTTT. It codes for CASPGGDSGELINTGELFF.

This chain connects TRBV21-1 to TRBJ2-3; the DNA was not compared with TRBD2, the D call given in the table. TRBV21-1 is designated a pseudogene. The length of the CDR3 is 19 residues. CDR3 loop: CASSKEYWEGLGRTDTQYF. The CDR3 nucleotides are TGTGCCAGCAGCAAAGAGTATTGGGAGGGCTTAGGGAGGACAGATACGCAGTATTTT.

J is TRBJ1-4 and V is TRBV5-4; maybe TRBD1 (6 bases). Per the germline V gene, CDR1 is SGHNT and CDR2 is YYREEE (reference sequence). The CDR3 spans 14 residues. The V and J ends lost 6 bases and 10 bases respectively, with 19 bases between them. CDR3 DNA sequence: TGTGCCAGCACCGAACAGGGACGGACTGGAAAACTGTTTTTT. This gives the protein CASTEQGRTGKLFF.

The J gene is TRBJ1-2, the V gene TRBV19; D is undetermined. This CDR3 comprises 16 residues. Germline CDR1 and CDR2: LNHDA and SQIVND (reference sequence). With 1 base removed from V and 0 bases from J, the gap between germline ends came to 12 bases. CDR3 coding DNA: TGTGCCAGTAGTATAGGCAGGCCGACAACTAACTATGGCTACACCTTC. Translation gives CASSIGRPTTNYGYTF.

The chain combines TRBV6-6 with TRBJ2-5; maybe TRBD1 (6 bases). The CDR3 has 13 amino acids. Germline CDR1 reads MNHNY; CDR2 reads SVGAGI (reference sequence). Trimming cost V 4 bases and J 1 base, with 7 bases left between them. The CDR3 is CASSSGVQETQYF. In DNA form, the CDR3 reads TGTGCCAGCAGTTCAGGGGTCCAAGAGACCCAGTACTTC.